The 28 T cell receptor beta chains presented below share a single source sample, sequenced in a study of T cells expressing NK-cell markers. From its re-call of the 5' RACE reads, TCRdb lists each CDR3 protein once, without DNA. This sample's clone table lists hundreds of thousands of distinct CDR3 sequences. Sequenced input: blood T cells: a sorted CD56 or NKG2C T cell subset, CD4+ or CD8+ T cells, or bulk PBMC T cells (not recorded which). The receptors shown here come from a man between 18 and 69 years old in good health.

The CDR3 reads CASRSGTGTTGELFF. The rearrangement joins TRBV7-3 to TRBJ2-2; checking the TCRdb D call of TRBD1 is not possible without DNA. Germline loops: CDR1 SGHTA, CDR2 FQGTGA. The CDR3 runs to 15 residues.

This rearrangement joins TRBV15 to TRBJ1-4; lacking DNA, the TRBD1 call made by TCRdb goes unchecked. The CDR3 loop spans 16 amino acids. Germline V CDR1 and CDR2: LNHNV, YYDKDF (reference sequence). The chain's CDR3 is CATSRFPGTVNEKLFF.

The J gene is TRBJ2-1, the V gene TRBV5-1; TCRdb proposes TRBD1, but this gene call is untestable without DNA. The CDR3 extends over 14 amino acids. The germline gives CDR1 SGHRS, CDR2 YFSETQ. The CDR3 sequence: CASSPQGGGYEQFF.

This chain connects TRBV12-3 or TRBV12-4 to TRBJ1-5; there is no DNA to check the TCRdb D call of TRBD1. The CDR3 sequence is 16 residues long. This CDR3 reads CASSSTGARRHQPQHF.

The rearrangement links TRBV5-1 to TRBJ2-2; TCRdb's assignment of TRBD2 cannot be checked, as there is no DNA. The CDR3 spans 18 residues. The germline V gene encodes CDR1 SGHRS and CDR2 YFSETQ. CDR3 protein: CASSHHGSGTSKGGELFF. The complete variable domain, with remaining parts taken from reference TRBV5-1 and TRBJ2-2, reads KAGVTQTPRYLIKTRGQQVTLSCSPISGHRSVSWYQQTPGQGLQFLFEYFSETQRNKGNFPGRFSGRQFSNSRSEMNVSTLELGDSALYLCASSHHGSGTSKGGELFFGEGSRLTVL.

The CDR3 reads CASSLALRQKLYNEQFF. J is TRBJ2-1 and V is TRBV7-6; TCRdb designates TRBD1, a call that cannot be tested without DNA. Germline values: CDR1 SGHVS, CDR2 FNYEAQ. The CDR3 spans 17 residues.

The chain is built from TRBV5-6 and TRBJ2-5; absent DNA, TCRdb's TRBD2 call cannot be checked. The CDR3 runs 16 residues. Germline V gene lookup returns CDR1 SGHDT and CDR2 YYEEEE. CDR3 loop: CASSLEVLANRETQYF.

The chain couples TRBV7-2 to TRBJ2-7. There are 12 residues in the CDR3. CDR1 and CDR2 from the germline V gene are SGHTA and FQGNSA. CDR3 region: CASSLPIGEQYF.

The V gene is TRBV7-2, the J gene TRBJ2-4; TCRdb names TRBD1, which stays unverified in the absence of DNA. CDR1 SGHTA and CDR2 FQGNSA come from the germline V gene. The CDR3 covers 14 residues. CDR3 sequence reads: CASSDGTAKNIQYF.

This chain connects TRBV6-1 to TRBJ2-5. CDR1 and CDR2 (germline): MNHNS, SASEGT. This CDR3 has 14 residues. The CDR3 reads CASSTDGTRKTQYF.

V is TRBV6-5 and J is TRBJ1-5; the TCRdb call, TRBD1, lacks DNA for checking. CDR1 is MNHEY and CDR2 is SVGAGI in the germline V gene. This CDR3 is 16 amino acids long. CDR3 residues: CASSSPDRGLGQPQHF.

This sequence joins TRBV11-2 and TRBJ2-5; TCRdb gives TRBD1 as the D gene, but with no DNA this cannot be confirmed. Germline V gives CDR1 SGHAT, CDR2 FQNNGV. The CDR3 consists of 15 residues. CDR3 protein: CASSLEGRPEETQYF.

The rearrangement links TRBV6-1 to TRBJ1-1; TCRdb's D gene call, TRBD1, goes unchecked for lack of DNA. CDR3 length equals 15 residues. Looked up from germline, CDR1 is MNHNS and CDR2 is SASEGT. This CDR3 is CASRAQGLGNTEAFF.

The gene calls are TRBV2 and TRBJ1-1; TCRdb's D call, TRBD1, is unchecked because there is no DNA. From germline, CDR1 is SNHLY and CDR2 FYNNEI. This CDR3 comprises 16 residues. The CDR3 sequence: CASSVRTGRMNTEAFF. Using reference TRBV2 and TRBJ1-1 for the parts outside the CDR3, the full variable domain is EPEVTQTPSHQVTQMGQEVILRCVPISNHLYFYWYRQILGQKVEFLVSFYNNEISEKSEIFDDQFSVERPDGSNFTLKIRSTKLEDSAMYFCASSVRTGRMNTEAFFGQGTRLTVV.

V and J are TRBV19 and TRBJ2-3; checking the TCRdb D call of TRBD1 is not possible without DNA. The germline V gene has CDR1 LNHDA and CDR2 SQIVND (reference sequence). The CDR3 extends over 15 amino acids. The chain's CDR3 is CASSKGLQRGDTQYF.

V gene TRBV9 combines with J gene TRBJ2-1; lacking DNA, the TRBD1 call made by TCRdb goes unchecked. Per the germline V gene, CDR1 is SGDLS and CDR2 is YYNGEE. The CDR3 has 16 amino acids. This CDR3 is CASSVVGAGADSEQFF. Filled out from reference TRBV9 and TRBJ2-1, the complete variable domain reads DSGVTQTPKHLITATGQRVTLRCSPRSGDLSVYWYQQSLDQGLQFLIQYYNGEERAKGNILERFSAQQFPDLHSELNLSSLELGDSALYFCASSVVGAGADSEQFFGPGTRLTVL.

The V gene is TRBV29-1, the J gene TRBJ2-1. This CDR3 spans 15 amino acids. Germline CDR1 reads SQVTM; CDR2 reads ANQGSEA. CDR3 loop: CSARRVESSYNEQFF.

The chain employs TRBV12-3 or TRBV12-4 and TRBJ1-1; TCRdb's D gene call, TRBD1, goes unchecked for lack of DNA. The CDR3 spans 14 residues. The CDR3: CASTRTGGGTEAFF.

This chain joins TRBV28 and TRBJ1-2; the D call of TRBD1 rests on TCRdb alone, since no DNA is present to check it. The germline V gene encodes CDR1 MDHEN and CDR2 SYDVKM. This CDR3 has 15 amino acids. The CDR3: CASSSPSVGRGGYTF.

The chain employs TRBV12-3 or TRBV12-4 and TRBJ1-1; TCRdb calls TRBD1, which cannot be checked without DNA. The CDR3 consists of 14 residues. CDR3 region: CASSTGSGGTEAFF.

The rearrangement joins TRBV7-9 to TRBJ1-1; the D call of TRBD1 rests on TCRdb alone, since no DNA is present to check it. CDR3 length: 14 amino acids. From germline, CDR1 is SEHNR and CDR2 FQNEAQ (reference sequence). CDR3 sequence: CASSLTAGGGRAFF.

The chain joins TRBV28 to TRBJ2-7; TCRdb picks TRBD1, but there is no DNA to check that call. Germline CDR1 MDHEN, CDR2 SYDVKM. The CDR3 extends over 16 amino acids. The CDR3: CASSSPPLAGRYEQYF.

This rearrangement joins TRBV20-1 to TRBJ2-5; checking the TCRdb D call of TRBD2 is not possible without DNA. Germline CDR1 and CDR2: DFQATT and SNEGSKA (reference sequence). The CDR3 contains 17 residues. The CDR3 region is CSARERGGPEGIETQYF.

The V and J genes are TRBV19 and TRBJ1-4. This CDR3 has 12 residues. Germline V lookup: CDR1 LNHDA, CDR2 SQIVND (reference sequence). CDR3 sequence reads: CASSSPNEKLFF.

The rearrangement joins TRBV30 to TRBJ2-7; TCRdb calls TRBD1, which cannot be checked without DNA. Per the germline V gene, CDR1 is GTSNPN and CDR2 is SVGIG (reference sequence). There are 14 residues in the CDR3. The CDR3 reads CAWSRDGSSYEQYF.

This sequence joins TRBV19 and TRBJ1-2; TCRdb outputs TRBD1, but without DNA this stays unchecked. The germline V gene has CDR1 LNHDA and CDR2 SQIVND (reference sequence). The CDR3 loop spans 15 amino acids. CDR3 sequence reads: CASSTTGGINYGYTF. Variable domain in full (rest from reference TRBV19 and TRBJ1-2): DGGITQSPKYLFRKEGQNVTLSCEQNLNHDAMYWYRQDPGQGLRLIYYSQIVNDFQKGDIAEGYSVSREKKESFPLTVTSAQKNPTAFYLCASSTTGGINYGYTFGSGTRLTVV.

This CDR3 reads CASSLASRSVSGNTIYF. J is TRBJ1-3 and V is TRBV5-1. This CDR3 has 17 residues. In germline, CDR1 is SGHRS, CDR2 YFSETQ.

This chain uses TRBV28 with TRBJ1-2; TCRdb's D call, TRBD1, is unchecked because there is no DNA. The CDR3 length is 13 residues. Germline V gene lookup returns CDR1 MDHEN and CDR2 SYDVKM. The chain's CDR3 is CASRVLSRDGYTF.